This TCR beta chain was observed in a study of blood T cell repertoires in COVID-19. As for the study in general: The United States, Italy and Spain were the sources of the acute and convalescent COVID-19 samples.

Germline V gives CDR1 MNHNY, CDR2 SVGAGI (reference sequence). The CDR3 covers 17 residues. The V gene lost 5 bases and the J gene lost 0 bases, with 17 bases spanning the gap. Per the original data handling: Scientists estimated how many nucleated cells there were by amplifying reference gene primers. TCRdb's copy holds only in-frame clones and misses some; the assay was immunoSEQ multiplex PCR. That table is the source of V, J and clone size, and D and trimming were worked out from the DNA. Seen here are approximately 440,000 clones, approximately 90% observed once, and the top ten hold about 0.7%. Enrolled through a virtual design, the participants were between roughly 18 and 100 years of age and came from about two dozen US areas.

This chain connects TRBV6-6 to TRBJ1-5; tentative D call: TRBD1 (6 bases). The TCR comes from a woman younger than 30 who had recovered from COVID-19. Sequences were obtained from PBMCs or T cells enriched from blood (not recorded which). Here the CDR3 reads CASSHGQLHHSNQPQHF. CDR3 coding DNA: TGTGCCAGCAGTCACGGACAGCTTCATCATAGCAATCAGCCCCAGCATTTT.